This T cell receptor beta chain was captured in a study of T cell responses to AZD1222 COVID-19 vaccine. Study-wide results and caveats: With dominance at 160-218 and 743-854, vaccine-associated CD4 TCRs spanned spike. Regions left unmutated in variants are reportedly the target of nearly half of spike-specific TCRs.

Sequenced by immunoSEQ multiplex PCR; TCRdb stores in-frame clones only, minus some. The sample yields around 130,000 clones, 80% to 90% seen once. From germline, CDR1 is MNHEY and CDR2 SMNVEV (reference sequence). Unmatched junction bases numbered 7, after V lost 5 bases and J lost 3 bases. The CDR3 has 14 residues. Notes on this clone: Antigen: not known.

The TCR was taken from an adult in good health. The chain recombines TRBV27 with TRBJ2-7; 7 bases agree with TRBD1. Sequencing was performed on peripheral blood, taken on day 0 of AZD1222 vaccination. CDR3 nucleotide sequence: TGTGCCAGCAGTACCCGGGACAGAGACTACGAGCAGTACTTC. It encodes CASSTRDRDYEQYF.